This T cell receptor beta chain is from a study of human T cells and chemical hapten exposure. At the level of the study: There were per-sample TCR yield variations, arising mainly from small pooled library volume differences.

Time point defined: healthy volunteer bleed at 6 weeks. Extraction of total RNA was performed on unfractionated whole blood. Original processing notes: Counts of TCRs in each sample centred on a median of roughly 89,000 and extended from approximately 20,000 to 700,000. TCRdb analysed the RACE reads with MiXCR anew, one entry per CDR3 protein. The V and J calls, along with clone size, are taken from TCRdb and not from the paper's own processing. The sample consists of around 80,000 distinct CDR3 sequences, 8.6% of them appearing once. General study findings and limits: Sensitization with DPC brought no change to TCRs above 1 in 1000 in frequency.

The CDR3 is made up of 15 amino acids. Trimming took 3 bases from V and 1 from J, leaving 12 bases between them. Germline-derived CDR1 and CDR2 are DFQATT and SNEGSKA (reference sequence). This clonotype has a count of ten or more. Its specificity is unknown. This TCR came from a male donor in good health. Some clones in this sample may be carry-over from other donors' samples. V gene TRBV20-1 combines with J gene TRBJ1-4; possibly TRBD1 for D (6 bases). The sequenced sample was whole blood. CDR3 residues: CSARGGVITNEKLFF. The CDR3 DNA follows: TGCAGTGCTAGGGGGGGCGTCATAACTAATGAAAAACTGTTTTTT.